The source of this T cell receptor beta chain is a study of T cell repertoires in cytomegalovirus infection. With 6 bases clipped from V and 4 bases from J, the junction kept 10 bases outside the gene matches. The V gene's germline CDR1 is MNHNY and CDR2 SVGAGI (reference sequence). This CDR3 region has 15 residues. This clonotype was detected many times. Its cognate antigen is unknown. TCRdb recomputed calls from the reads with MiXCR, one row per CDR3 protein. The profile shows 40,000 to 50,000 distinct CDR3 sequences, 20% to 25% of them singletons. The TCR comes from a human donor in good health (CMV status not recorded). Some clones in this sample may be carry-over from other donors' samples. The V call is TRBV6-6, the J call TRBJ1-1; TRBD1 aligns across 8 bases. Sequenced input: PBMCs, sequenced either directly or after in vitro stimulation (not recorded which). The CDR3 nucleotides read TGTGCCAGCAGCTACGAAACAGGGGGTGGCACTGAAGCTTTCTTT. Translation: CASSYETGGGTEAFF.